This is a list of T cell receptor beta chains from one sample in a study of blood T cell repertoires in COVID-19. TCRdb keeps only in-frame clones here, not all; method: immunoSEQ multiplex PCR. This table holds approximately 220,000 clones, around four fifths found once. The sample taken for sequencing was peripheral blood. The receptors come from a woman aged 70 to 79 with acute or convalescent COVID-19. Both conserved end residues are part of each CDR3. D genes are given only for firm matches. A row's size may be missing; if present it is once, few, many or a size class.

NA,TRBJ1-1,TRBV20-1,NA,TGCAGTGCTAGAAGGGGCGCTGAAGCTTTCTTT,CSARRGAEAFF
once,TRBJ2-7,TRBV13,TRBD1,TGTGCCAGCAGCATTAACAAGGGACAGGGGGCTTCTGGCGAGCAGTACTTC,CASSINKGQGASGEQYF
NA,TRBJ1-1,TRBV5-1,TRBD1,TGCGCCAGCAGCTTGCCAGGGGGCGCGGACACTGAAGCTTTCTTT,CASSLPGGADTEAFF
NA,TRBJ1-5,TRBV5-4,NA,TGTGCCAGCAGCTACAGGGTTTACAATCAGCCCCAGCATTTT,CASSYRVYNQPQHF
NA,TRBJ2-7,TRBV7-2,TRBD2,TGTGCCAGCAGCCGCGGGACTAGCTCCTACGAGCAGTACTTC,CASSRGTSSYEQYF
once,TRBJ1-5,TRBV3-1/TRBV3-2,NA,TGTGCCAGCAGACAGGGCGGTAGCAATCAGCCCCAGCATTTT,CASRQGGSNQPQHF
NA,TRBJ2-5,TRBV6-5,NA,TGTGCCAGCAGTTACGATCTTGGTGTTGCTAAAGAGACCCAGTACTTC,CASSYDLGVAKETQYF
once,TRBJ1-2,TRBV3-1/TRBV3-2,NA,TGTGCCAGCAGCCAAGATAGTTATGGCTACACCTTC,CASSQDSYGYTF
NA,TRBJ2-7,TRBV4-2,TRBD2,TGTGCCAGCAGTCTAGGTACGAGCGGGGACTACGAGCAGTACTTC,CASSLGTSGDYEQYF
NA,TRBJ1-1,TRBV7-9,NA,TGTGCCAGCAGCTTTCACAGGGACATGAACACTGAAGCTTTCTTT,CASSFHRDMNTEAFF
NA,TRBJ1-2,TRBV25-1,NA,TGTGCCAGCAGTCCAGGGCCTTATGGCTACACCTTC,CASSPGPYGYTF
NA,TRBJ1-5,TRBV2,TRBD1,TGTGCCAGCAGTGACACAGGGGATCAGCAGCCCCAGCATTTT,CASSDTGDQQPQHF
once,TRBJ2-5,TRBV29-1,TRBD1,TGCAGCGGATCCAGGGGGTCATTTGGAGAGACCCAGTACTTC,CSGSRGSFGETQYF
NA,TRBJ2-7,TRBV6-5,NA,TGTGCCAGCAGCATAGCTGCAGGGTGGGCCTACGAGCAGTACTTC,CASSIAAGWAYEQYF
NA,TRBJ1-1,TRBV2,TRBD1,TGTGCCAGCAGTCCCTACAGGGGCCCGAACACTGAAGCTTTCTTT,CASSPYRGPNTEAFF
NA,TRBJ1-1,TRBV18,NA,TGTGCCAGCTCACCAGGGAAGGGGATGGTGACTGAAGCTTTCTTT,CASSPGKGMVTEAFF
NA,TRBJ2-7,TRBV2,NA,TGTGCCAGCAGTGTGGGCACCTACGAGCAGTACTTC,CASSVGTYEQYF
NA,TRBJ1-1,TRBV14,TRBD1,TGTGCCAGCAGCCATCTCCAGGGGGCGAGAGCTTTCTTT,CASSHLQGARAFF